This paragraph reports one TCR beta chain. Per the study methods: Estimated nucleated cell counts came from reference gene primer amplification. Assay: immunoSEQ multiplex PCR; the TCRdb copy retains only in-frame clones and omits some. Clone size and the V and J calls come from that table; the DNA yielded D and trimming. The table shows under 85,000 clones, with roughly 80% occurring only once. This sample is drawn from a study of blood T cell repertoires in COVID-19. Study in general: Sources were T cells, B-cell-depleted T cells, or PBMCs; the material itself was cDNA or gDNA.

Sequencing was done on a sample of peripheral blood. This sequence originates from a man in his sixties with active or convalescent COVID-19.

The CDR3 bases are TGTGCCAGTAGTACGGGACTTTACAATGAGCAGTTCTTC. This sequence encodes CASSTGLYNEQFF. The chain is built from TRBV19 and TRBJ2-1; D might be TRBD2 (6 bases). Per germline, CDR1 LNHDA and CDR2 SQIVND (reference sequence). Trimming took 4 bases from V and 4 from J, leaving 8 bases between them. The CDR3 sequence is 13 residues long.